These T cell receptor beta chains were read from a single sample in a study of graft-versus-host responses after intestinal transplantation. Their target antigens are unknown. The repertoire was sequenced with immunoSEQ multiplex PCR; TCRdb's copy has only in-frame clones and lacks some. Of more than 80,000 clones listed, around four fifths are singletons. The material sequenced was unstimulated CD8+ T cells sorted from spleen or lymph node cells, taken before intestinal transplant. These receptors came from a human donor who received an intestinal transplant. CDR3s include the opening cysteine and the closing phenylalanine or tryptophan. Fields, in order: D gene, V gene, J gene, clone size, CDR3 DNA, CDR3 protein. A D gene is named only where the DNA matches it firmly. Clone sizes are given selectively: once, few, many, or a class where the clone is expanded.

-	TRBV6-1	TRBJ1-2	-	TGTGCCAGCAGTGAAGCCTCGGAGGGATATGGCTACACCTTC	CASSEASEGYGYTF
TRBD2	TRBV30	TRBJ2-5	-	TGTGCCTGCCCACTAGCGGGAGGGTTAGAGACCCAGTACTTC	CACPLAGGLETQYF
-	TRBV27	TRBJ1-1	-	TGTGCCAGCAGTTTTACCCCAGGGTCGGCTGAAGCTTTCTTT	CASSFTPGSAEAFF
TRBD2	TRBV27	TRBJ2-3	-	TGTGCCAGCAGTTCTACGCTACCGGGACTAGCGGGATCAAGTGGGCTGACAGATACGCAGTATTTT	CASSSTLPGLAGSSGLTDTQYF
-	TRBV7-3	TRBJ2-7	-	TGTGCCAGCAGGTCTACAACCACCGGGACAAATCACTACGAGCAGTACTTC	CASRSTTTGTNHYEQYF
TRBD1	TRBV6-1	TRBJ1-5	-	TGTGCCAGCAGCGGACAGGGCTTCAATCAGCCCCAGCATTTT	CASSGQGFNQPQHF
TRBD1	TRBV27	TRBJ1-4	-	TGTGCCAGCAGCTTGACAGGGAGCGAAAAACTGTTTTTT	CASSLTGSEKLFF
TRBD1	TRBV6-5	TRBJ2-1	-	TGTGCCAGCAGTTACTCGGGGACAGGTATAGGTAATGAGCAGTTCTTC	CASSYSGTGIGNEQFF
-	TRBV6-5	TRBJ1-1	once	TGTGCCAGCAGTTTAGCAGAGAACACTGAAGCTTTCTTT	CASSLAENTEAFF
-	TRBV28	TRBJ2-3	-	TGTGCCAGCAGTTTACAGCGGCTTAGGAGCACAGATACGCAGTATTTT	CASSLQRLRSTDTQYF
-	TRBV6-5	TRBJ2-3	-	TGTGCCAGCAGTTGGAGGGGAGGCGATACGCAGTATTTT	CASSWRGGDTQYF
TRBD1	TRBV18	TRBJ2-3	-	TGTGCCAGCTCGGGGACAGGGAGAGTTTTTTTGACAGATACGCAGTATTTT	CASSGTGRVFLTDTQYF
-	TRBV7-9	TRBJ1-1	-	TGTGCCAGCAGCCAACCCCCGCTGACAGTCACTGAAGCTTTCTTT	CASSQPPLTVTEAFF
-	TRBV4-1	TRBJ1-3	-	TGCGCCAGCAGCCAAGATGTTTTAGTGGCAGGGTCGGGAAACACCATATATTTT	CASSQDVLVAGSGNTIYF
-	TRBV19	TRBJ2-7	-	TGTGCCAGTAGTTCCGGGACGGCAACCTACGAGCAGTACTTC	CASSSGTATYEQYF
TRBD2	TRBV9	TRBJ2-1	-	TGTGCCAGCAGCGTAGGGACTAGCGGGAGGGCCAATGAGCAGTTCTTC	CASSVGTSGRANEQFF
TRBD2	TRBV11-2	TRBJ2-3	-	TGTGCCAGCAGCTTATTCACTAGCGGGGCTACCACAGATACGCAGTATTTT	CASSLFTSGATTDTQYF
-	TRBV23-1	TRBJ2-7	-	TGCGCCAGCAGTCCGGGTGAAGCGAACTACGGTCCTACCTACGAGCAGTACTTC	CASSPGEANYGPTYEQYF
-	TRBV7-9	TRBJ2-1	-	TGTGCCAGCAGCCCCAAGGACAGTAACACCTACAATGAGCAGTTCTTC	CASSPKDSNTYNEQFF
-	TRBV12-5	TRBJ2-1	-	TGTGCTAGTGGTTTGGCCACGTACCAGAGACGGTTCTTC	CASGLATYQRRFF
-	TRBV27	TRBJ2-1	-	TGTGCCAGCAGTTTCGGAGTTTACAATGAGCAGTTCTTC	CASSFGVYNEQFF
TRBD1	TRBV5-1	TRBJ2-5	-	TGCGCCAGCAGCTTGGGACAGGGGTCGTACCAAGAGACCCAGTACTTC	CASSLGQGSYQETQYF
-	TRBV2	TRBJ1-2	-	TGTGCCAGCACCCATGGCTACACCTTC	CASTHGYTF
-	TRBV2	TRBJ1-2	-	TGTGCCAGCAGTGAAAAACAGCGGACCTTCTATGGCTACACCTTC	CASSEKQRTFYGYTF
TRBD1	TRBV6-1	TRBJ2-2	few	TGTGCCAGCAGTGATGTAGGGACAGGGAGGTACACCGGGGAGCTGTTTTTT	CASSDVGTGRYTGELFF
-	TRBV7-8	TRBJ2-1	-	TGTGCCAGCAGCTCTTATAGTGAGACTGAGCAGTTCTTC	CASSSYSETEQFF
TRBD1	TRBV10-3	TRBJ1-2	-	TGTGCCATCGACGGACAGGGTAGCGGCTACACCTTC	CAIDGQGSGYTF